Following are 8 T cell receptor beta chains from one sample sequenced in a study of immune heterogeneity within non-small cell lung tumors listed by TCRdb under 2018. The TCR template was genomic DNA extracted from bulk tumor tissue, and about 0.6 ug of gDNA was amplified for each sample. During surgery, several biopsies were collected from each primary tumor and placed as far from one another as possible within the tumor mass. The study cohort was described as untreated and was composed of newly diagnosed NSCLC cases undergoing curative surgery. Sequenced using a HiSeq X Ten. A multiplex PCR system amplified the TCR beta CDR3 region, with a first 10-cycle round using 32 V-gene forward and 13 J-gene reverse primers. The raw public reads went through TCRdb reprocessing: fastp at Q25, MiXCR clone calling, in-frame beta chains kept. Merged by CDR3 protein, the rows form single entries marked with the most common genes and DNA. This sample comprises approximately 6,300 distinct CDR3 sequences, roughly a fifth of them detected only once. The ten largest clones take up roughly 13% of the sample.

The sample consisted of lung tumor tissue. These receptors all come from a female donor with non-small cell lung cancer.

A note on this clonotype: The conserved closing phenylalanine or tryptophan is absent in this CDR3, likely reflecting a read error. The chain joins TRBV20-1 to TRBJ2-2, with TRBD2 identical over 8 bases. The V gene end was trimmed by 4 bases and the J gene end by 3 bases; junction bases not matched to a gene: 7. The CDR3 extends over 15 amino acids. Looked up from germline, CDR1 is DFQATT and CDR2 is SNEGSKA (reference sequence). CDR3 nucleotide sequence: TGCAGTGCTAACCCCGGGACTAGAGACACCGGGGAGCTGTTTCTT. Protein: CSANPGTRDTGELFL.

This clonotype rates as medium-sized. This chain joins TRBV15 and TRBJ1-4; no reliable D call. Trimming took off 0 bases at V and 0 bases at J, with 14 bases between the two ends. Germline values: CDR1 LNHNV, CDR2 YYDKDF (reference sequence). The length of the CDR3 is 18 residues. The CDR3 loop reads CATSRDADVSATNEKLFF. The CDR3 DNA is TGTGCCACCAGCAGAGATGCCGATGTGTCGGCAACTAATGAAAAACTGTTTTTT.

Within the sample, this clonotype is medium-sized. This rearrangement joins TRBV27 to TRBJ1-4; D ambiguous. CDR1 is MNHEY and CDR2 is SMNVEV in the germline V gene (reference sequence). This CDR3 has 13 residues. V was cut by 5 bases and J by 3 bases, with 7 bases left in between. The CDR3 DNA is TGTGCCAGCAGTGTCAGACCTAATGAAAAACTGTTTTTT. Its protein is CASSVRPNEKLFF.

This chain links TRBV6-2 or TRBV6-3 with TRBJ1-1; 8 bases line up with TRBD1. This CDR3 has 13 amino acids. Germline loops: CDR1 MNHEY, CDR2 SVGEGT. After removal of 5 bases from V and 3 bases from J, the junction contained 2 bases not matched to a gene. CDR3: CASSGQGDTEAFF. CDR3 in DNA: TGTGCCAGCAGTGGACAGGGAGACACTGAAGCTTTCTTT.

The chain combines TRBV20-1 with TRBJ2-5; TRBD2 matches at 12 bases. Trimming removed 7 bases from V and 4 bases from J; junction bases left unmatched: 10. The CDR3 runs 15 residues. CDR1 and CDR2 from the germline V gene are DFQATT and SNEGSKA (reference sequence). The CDR3 sequence: CSGKLAGGWGETQYF. Written as DNA, the CDR3 is TGCAGTGGCAAGCTAGCGGGAGGGTGGGGAGAGACCCAGTACTTC.

J is TRBJ2-1 and V is TRBV9; no definite D call. Germline assignment: CDR1 SGDLS and CDR2 YYNGEE. V lost 7 bases, J lost 2 bases, and 10 bases lay in between. CDR3 length equals 13 residues. DNA for the CDR3: TGTGCCAGCGGAACTCCGCCCTACAATGAGCAGTTCTTC. This encodes CASGTPPYNEQFF.

To note about this clonotype: A read error may explain this, as a much larger clone is one base away. V usage is TRBV6-2 or TRBV6-3 and J usage is TRBJ1-2; the match to TRBD1 covers 10 bases. CDR1 is MNHEY, CDR2 SVGEGT, per germline. The CDR3 is made up of 15 amino acids. This chain's CDR3 is CASSLRDRGPDGYNF. CDR3 in DNA: TGTGCCAGCAGTCTCCGGGACAGGGGCCCTGATGGCTACAACTTC.

This clonotype was found a few times. The chain links TRBV6-1 to TRBJ2-1, with a tentative D call TRBD2 (5 bases). V dropped 6 bases and J dropped 6 bases, with 15 bases sitting between them. The germline gives CDR1 MNHNS, CDR2 SASEGT. The CDR3 sequence is 14 residues long. CDR3 nucleotide sequence: TGTGCCAGCAGAAGCCCCCTAGAGGGCAATGAGCAGTTCTTC. It specifies CASRSPLEGNEQFF.